The 23 T cell receptor beta chains reported below all come from one sample, sequenced in a study of patients and donors after allogeneic stem cell transplantation. TCRdb reprocessed the RT-PCR reads via MiXCR and lists one record per CDR3 protein. The sample consists of hundreds of thousands of distinct CDR3 sequences, 15% to 20% of them appearing once. Material for sequencing was blood, either unsorted or a sorted T cell fraction (not recorded which). The receptor set was obtained from a human donor who was either an allogeneic HSCT recipient or a stem cell or donor lymphocyte infusion donor (not recorded which). It is not recorded whose cells these are; they may come from a transplant donor.

V is TRBV19 and J is TRBJ2-7; D possibly matches TRBD1 or TRBD2 (6 bases each). The germline V and J ends were trimmed by 9 bases and 5 bases, with 17 bases remaining between them. Germline CDR1 is LNHDA and CDR2 is SQIVND (reference sequence). The CDR3 has 13 residues. CDR3 sequence reads: CASTTGAGNEQYF. The CDR3 coding sequence is TGTGCCAGCACTACGGGGGCGGGAAACGAGCAGTACTTC.

V gene TRBV6-1 combines with J gene TRBJ2-1; D not certain. The V and J ends lost 3 bases and 13 bases respectively, with 16 bases between them. Germline V CDR1 and CDR2: MNHNS, SASEGT. The CDR3 is 13 amino acids. The CDR3 DNA follows: TGTGCCAGCAGTGACCCAAGCCTCGATTACCAGTTCTTC. Its protein product is CASSDPSLDYQFF.

The chain has TRBV7-3 and TRBJ2-7; 8 nucleotides line up with TRBD2. This CDR3 region has 19 residues. CDR1 is SGHTA, CDR2 FQGTGA, per germline. V gave up 2 bases and J gave up 1 base; unmatched junction bases: 16. The CDR3 DNA follows: TGTGCCAGCAGCTTACGTGGCGGGGGGATAGTTAATAGGTCCTACGAGCAGTACTTC. It codes for CASSLRGGGIVNRSYEQYF.

The J gene is TRBJ1-2, the V gene TRBV2, with D perhaps matching TRBD1 (6 bases). The CDR3 sequence is 12 residues long. Germline V gene sequence: CDR1 SNHLY, CDR2 FYNNEI. V was pared by 6 bases and J by 4 bases, with 9 bases between. CDR3 loop: CASRGGPYGYTF. The CDR3 DNA reads as TGTGCCAGCAGAGGGGGGCCCTATGGCTACACCTTC. Drawing the rest from reference TRBV2 and TRBJ1-2, the complete variable domain is EPEVTQTPSHQVTQMGQEVILRCVPISNHLYFYWYRQILGQKVEFLVSFYNNEISEKSEIFDDQFSVERPDGSNFTLKIRSTKLEDSAMYFCASRGGPYGYTFGSGTRLTVV.

The chain employs TRBV11-2 and TRBJ2-1; D is ambiguous. Trimming shortened V by 0 bases and J by 7 bases, and 10 bases separated the two germline ends. From germline, CDR1 is SGHAT and CDR2 FQNNGV. The CDR3 runs to 14 residues. As DNA, the CDR3 is TGTGCCAGCAGCTTAGATTTCATAAAGAATGAGCAGTTCTTC. Its translation: CASSLDFIKNEQFF. The entire variable domain, with the rest obtained from reference TRBV11-2 and TRBJ2-1, is as follows: EAGVAQSPRYKIIEKRQSVAFWCNPISGHATLYWYQQILGQGPKLLIQFQNNGVVDDSQLPKDRFSAERLKGVDSTLKIQPAKLEDSAVYLCASSLDFIKNEQFFGPGTRLTVL.

This clonotype came up many times. V and J are TRBV9 and TRBJ1-1; D may be TRBD1 (6 bases). The V gene's germline CDR1 is SGDLS and CDR2 YYNGEE. There are 16 residues in the CDR3. V dropped 3 bases and J dropped 0 bases, with 15 bases sitting between them. CDR3 DNA sequence: TGTGCCAGCAGCGAGGGGCCGGACAGCATGAACACTGAAGCTTTCTTT. Translation gives CASSEGPDSMNTEAFF.

In its sample, this clonotype was seen a few times. This rearrangement joins TRBV7-8 to TRBJ2-7; D possibly uses TRBD1 or TRBD2 (6 bases each). The CDR3 is 14 residues long. CDR1 is SGHVS, CDR2 FQNEAQ, per germline. V gave up 3 bases and J gave up 6 bases, with 15 bases separating them. CDR3 loop: CASSFPNEGGEQYF. Written as DNA, the CDR3 is TGTGCCAGCAGCTTCCCAAACGAGGGGGGCGAGCAGTACTTC.

In this sample, this clonotype turned up a few times. For the CDR3, the DNA is TGTGCCAGCAGCCAAGTGGGACTAGCAAGTTCCGTCGAGCAGTTCTTC. Its protein product is CASSQVGLASSVEQFF. This chain uses TRBV3-1 with TRBJ2-1, with TRBD2 matching over 9 bases. There are 16 residues in the CDR3. The trim removed 1 base at V and 10 bases at J, leaving 11 bases unmatched. CDR1 and CDR2 from the germline V gene are LGHDT and YNNKEL (reference sequence).

This clonotype was seen a few times. This chain links TRBV3-1 with TRBJ2-4; D is unclear. Germline CDR1 is LGHDT and CDR2 is YNNKEL (reference sequence). The CDR3 is 12 residues long. V lost 3 bases and J 5 bases, leaving 5 bases between the germline ends. For the CDR3, the DNA is TGTGCCAGCAGCCAGTCAGAAAACATTCAGTACTTC. This sequence encodes CASSQSENIQYF.

Many counts were recorded for this clonotype. The chain recombines TRBV2 with TRBJ2-3; 14 bases agree with TRBD2. This CDR3 has 15 residues. J was trimmed by 6 bases and V by 5 bases; bases with no gene match: 4. Germline V gene lookup returns CDR1 SNHLY and CDR2 FYNNEI. The CDR3 DNA sequence: TGTGCCAGCAGTCCGAGGACTAGCGGGAGGGATACGCAGTATTTT. Its translation: CASSPRTSGRDTQYF.

This clonotype has just a few counts. The CDR3 sequence: CASTSGQGSSEAFF. In DNA form, the CDR3 reads TGTGCCAGCACCTCCGGGCAGGGGAGCTCTGAAGCTTTCTTT. The rearrangement joins TRBV27 to TRBJ1-1, with a tentative D call TRBD1 (6 bases). CDR3 length: 14 amino acids. The germline V and J ends were trimmed by 7 bases and 6 bases, with 18 bases remaining between them. Germline V CDR1 and CDR2: MNHEY, SMNVEV (reference sequence).

This clonotype was found many times. As DNA, the CDR3 is TGCGCCAGCAGCTTGGAAGGGGGGCGTGAGACCCAGTACTTC. It yields the protein CASSLEGGRETQYF. The chain uses TRBV5-1 and TRBJ2-5; D might be TRBD1 or TRBD2, each matching 6 bases. Germline values: CDR1 SGHRS, CDR2 YFSETQ. The V and J ends lost 0 bases and 5 bases respectively, with 11 bases between them. The CDR3 sequence is 14 residues long.

This clonotype was observed a few times. The J gene is TRBJ2-7, the V gene TRBV2; 8 bases agree with TRBD2. Trimming took 4 bases from V and 7 from J; bases not matched to a gene: 9. Germline V CDR1 and CDR2: SNHLY, FYNNEI. The CDR3 runs 14 residues. CDR3 nucleotide sequence: TGTGCCAGCAGTGGGGAAGCGGGAGTGTATGAGCAGTACTTC. Protein sequence: CASSGEAGVYEQYF.

This clonotype was found a few times. The chain carries TRBV6-6 and TRBJ2-7; TRBD2 matches 7 bases. The junction had 5 bases not matched to a gene; V was cut back by 2 bases and J by 7 bases. The CDR3 extends over 13 amino acids. In germline, CDR1 is MNHNY, CDR2 SVGAGI (reference sequence). This chain's CDR3 is CASSYNGRGEQYF. Written as DNA, the CDR3 is TGTGCCAGCAGTTACAACGGGCGGGGGGAGCAGTACTTC.

The chain combines TRBV2 with TRBJ2-3; D assignment may be TRBD1 or TRBD2 (5 bases each). This CDR3 region has 15 residues. Per germline, CDR1 SNHLY and CDR2 FYNNEI. CDR3 nucleotide sequence: TGTGCGACGGGAATGGGGCAGGGTGCGACAGATACGCAGTATTTT. This sequence encodes CATGMGQGATDTQYF.

The gene calls are TRBV30 and TRBJ2-2; a possible D gene is TRBD1 (5 bases). Germline values: CDR1 GTSNPN, CDR2 SVGIG (reference sequence). This CDR3 has 15 amino acids. The V and J ends lost 4 bases and 6 bases respectively, with 18 bases between them. CDR3 region: CAWTEPTGGSGELFF. DNA for the CDR3: TGTGCCTGGACCGAGCCCACAGGCGGTTCCGGGGAGCTGTTTTTT. Full variable domain (outside the CDR3, taken from reference TRBV30 and TRBJ2-2): SQTIHQWPATLVQPVGSPLSLECTVEGTSNPNLYWYRQAAGRGLQLLFYSVGIGQISSEVPQNLSASRPQDRQFILSSKKLLLSDSGFYLCAWTEPTGGSGELFFGEGSRLTVL.

This clonotype was seen a handful of times. The CDR3: CASSPRAGSYEQYF. CDR3 sequence (DNA): TGTGCCAGCAGTCCCCGGGCAGGTTCCTACGAGCAGTACTTC. V is TRBV6-1 and J is TRBJ2-7, with unresolved D. Germline V gene lookup returns CDR1 MNHNS and CDR2 SASEGT. V was trimmed by 5 bases and J by 1 base, leaving 12 bases between them. This CDR3 is built from 14 residues.

V usage is TRBV7-9 and J usage is TRBJ1-2; maybe TRBD1 (5 bases). The germline gives CDR1 SEHNR, CDR2 FQNEAQ (reference sequence). CDR3 size: 16 residues. The V end was cut by 3 bases, the J end by 7 bases, with 21 bases between. CDR3 in DNA: TGTGCCAGCAGCTTCCTTTTGGGCAGGGAGACGGCTGGCTACACCTTC. It encodes CASSFLLGRETAGYTF.

This clonotype was seen a handful of times. The CDR3 loop is CASSQGDRDTGELFF. The CDR3 DNA sequence: TGTGCCAGCAGTCAAGGGGACAGGGACACCGGGGAGCTGTTTTTT. This chain joins TRBV25-1 and TRBJ2-2; 9 bases map to TRBD1. CDR1 is MGHDK and CDR2 is SYGVNS in the germline V gene. The CDR3 is 15 residues long. J was trimmed by 3 bases and V by 5 bases; bases with no gene match: 4.

The chain links TRBV20-1 to TRBJ1-5, with D unresolved. CDR3 length equals 11 residues. Trimming left V 6 bases short and J 5 bases short, with 8 bases between. Germline CDR1 and CDR2: DFQATT and SNEGSKA (reference sequence). The CDR3 loop reads CSAMSDQPQHF. In nucleotides, the CDR3 is TGCAGTGCAATGTCGGATCAGCCCCAGCATTTT.

This clonotype was counted only a few times. The V and J genes are TRBV6-5 and TRBJ2-3; D gene unclear. The CDR3 has 16 amino acids. Trimming removed 0 bases from V and 2 bases from J, with 12 bases in between. Per the germline V gene, CDR1 is MNHEY and CDR2 is SVGAGI. CDR3 nucleotides: TGTGCCAGCAGTTACTCGAGCCTTCTGCCCACAGATACGCAGTATTTT. This gives the protein CASSYSSLLPTDTQYF.

V usage is TRBV7-9 and J usage is TRBJ2-1; possible D gene TRBD2, 6 bases. The germline V and J ends were trimmed by 5 bases and 8 bases, with 16 bases remaining between them. This CDR3 spans 14 amino acids. Germline V gene data show CDR1 as SEHNR and CDR2 as FQNEAQ (reference sequence). The CDR3 reads CASSPWTTPHEQFF. As DNA, the CDR3 is TGTGCCAGCAGCCCATGGACTACGCCCCATGAGCAGTTCTTC.

The gene calls are TRBV24-1 and TRBJ2-7; TRBD2 agrees at 8 bases. Trimming removed 3 bases from V and 3 bases from J; junction bases left unmatched: 9. The CDR3 is 16 amino acids. Germline CDR1 is KGHDR and CDR2 is SFDVKD. The CDR3 coding sequence is TGTGCCACCAGTGATGCATCGGGGGGGGCTATCTACGAGCAGTACTTC. Protein product: CATSDASGGAIYEQYF.